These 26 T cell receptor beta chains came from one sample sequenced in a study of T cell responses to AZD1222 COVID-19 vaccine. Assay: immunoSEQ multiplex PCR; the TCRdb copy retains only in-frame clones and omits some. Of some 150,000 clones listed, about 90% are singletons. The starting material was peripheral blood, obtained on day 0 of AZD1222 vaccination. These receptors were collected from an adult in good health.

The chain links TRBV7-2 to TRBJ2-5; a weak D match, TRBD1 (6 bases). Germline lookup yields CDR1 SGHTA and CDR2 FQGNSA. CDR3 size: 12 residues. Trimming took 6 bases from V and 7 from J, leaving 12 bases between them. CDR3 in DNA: TGTGCCAGCAGTTCGATAGGGGGGACCCAGTACTTC. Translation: CASSSIGGTQYF.

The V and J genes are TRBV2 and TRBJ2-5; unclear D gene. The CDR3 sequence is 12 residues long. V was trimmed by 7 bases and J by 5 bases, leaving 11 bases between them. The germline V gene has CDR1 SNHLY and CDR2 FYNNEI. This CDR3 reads CASKTSGETQYF. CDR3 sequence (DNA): TGTGCCAGCAAGACGTCTGGGGAGACCCAGTACTTC. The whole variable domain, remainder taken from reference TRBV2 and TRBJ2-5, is EPEVTQTPSHQVTQMGQEVILRCVPISNHLYFYWYRQILGQKVEFLVSFYNNEISEKSEIFDDQFSVERPDGSNFTLKIRSTKLEDSAMYFCASKTSGETQYFGPGTRLLVL.

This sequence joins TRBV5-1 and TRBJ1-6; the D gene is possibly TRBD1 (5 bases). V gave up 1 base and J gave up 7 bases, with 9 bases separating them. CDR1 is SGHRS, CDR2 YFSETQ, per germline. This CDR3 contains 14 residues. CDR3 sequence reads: CASSLSGGNSPLHF. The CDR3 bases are TGCGCCAGCAGCTTGTCCGGGGGGAATTCACCCCTCCACTTT.

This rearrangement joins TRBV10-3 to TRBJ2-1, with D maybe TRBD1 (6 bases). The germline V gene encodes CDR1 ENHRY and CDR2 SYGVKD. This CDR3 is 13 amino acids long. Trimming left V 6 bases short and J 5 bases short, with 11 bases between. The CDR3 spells CAIRVDSHNEQFF. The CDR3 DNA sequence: TGTGCCATCAGGGTGGACAGCCACAATGAGCAGTTCTTC.

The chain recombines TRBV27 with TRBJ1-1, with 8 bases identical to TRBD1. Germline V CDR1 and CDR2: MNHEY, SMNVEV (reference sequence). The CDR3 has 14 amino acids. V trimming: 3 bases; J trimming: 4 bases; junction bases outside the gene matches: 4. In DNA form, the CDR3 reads TGTGCCAGCAGTTTGAACAGGGGGTCCACTGAAGCTTTCTTT. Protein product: CASSLNRGSTEAFF.

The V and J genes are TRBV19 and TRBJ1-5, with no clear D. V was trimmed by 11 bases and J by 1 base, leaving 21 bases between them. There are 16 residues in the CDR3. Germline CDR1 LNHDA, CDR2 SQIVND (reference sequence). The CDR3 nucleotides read TGTGCCTTTAGTATAAACGGCGGTGCCAGCAATCAGCCCCAGCATTTT. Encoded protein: CAFSINGGASNQPQHF.

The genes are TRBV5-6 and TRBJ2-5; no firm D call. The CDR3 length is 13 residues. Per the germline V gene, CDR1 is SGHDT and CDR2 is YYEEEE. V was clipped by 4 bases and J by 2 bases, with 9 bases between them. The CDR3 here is CASSRVWQETQYF. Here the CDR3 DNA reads TGTGCCAGCAGCAGGGTGTGGCAAGAGACCCAGTACTTC. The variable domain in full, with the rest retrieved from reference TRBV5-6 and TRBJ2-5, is DAGVTQSPTHLIKTRGQQVTLRCSPKSGHDTVSWYQQALGQGPQFIFQYYEEEERQRGNFPDRFSGHQFPNYSSELNVNALLLGDSALYLCASSRVWQETQYFGPGTRLLVL.

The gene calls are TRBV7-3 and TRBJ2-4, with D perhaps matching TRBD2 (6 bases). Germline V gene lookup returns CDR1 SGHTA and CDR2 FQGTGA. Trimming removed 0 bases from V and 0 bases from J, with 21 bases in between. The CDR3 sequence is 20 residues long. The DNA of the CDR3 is TGTGCCAGCAGCTTAACGGTTAGCGGTAGAAATCCCTTAGCCAAAAACATTCAGTACTTC. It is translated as CASSLTVSGRNPLAKNIQYF. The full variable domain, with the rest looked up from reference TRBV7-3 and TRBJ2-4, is GAGVSQTPSNKVTEKGKYVELRCDPISGHTALYWYRQSLGQGPEFLIYFQGTGAADDSGLPNDRFFAVRPEGSVSTLKIQRTERGDSAVYLCASSLTVSGRNPLAKNIQYFGAGTRLSVL.

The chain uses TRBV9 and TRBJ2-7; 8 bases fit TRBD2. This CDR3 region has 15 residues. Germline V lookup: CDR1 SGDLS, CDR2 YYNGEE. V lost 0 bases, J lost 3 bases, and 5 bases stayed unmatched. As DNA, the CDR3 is TGTGCCAGCAGCGTAGATGCTAGCGGGTACTACGAGCAGTACTTC. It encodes CASSVDASGYYEQYF.

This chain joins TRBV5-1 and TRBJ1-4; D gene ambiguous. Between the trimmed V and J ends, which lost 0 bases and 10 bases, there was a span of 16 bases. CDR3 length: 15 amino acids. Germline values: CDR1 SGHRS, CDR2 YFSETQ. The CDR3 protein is CASSLVGVLGGKLFF. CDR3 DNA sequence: TGCGCCAGCAGCTTGGTTGGGGTTCTGGGAGGAAAACTGTTTTTT. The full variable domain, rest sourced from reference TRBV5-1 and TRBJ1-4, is KAGVTQTPRYLIKTRGQQVTLSCSPISGHRSVSWYQQTPGQGLQFLFEYFSETQRNKGNFPGRFSGRQFSNSRSEMNVSTLELGDSALYLCASSLVGVLGGKLFFGSGTQLSVL.

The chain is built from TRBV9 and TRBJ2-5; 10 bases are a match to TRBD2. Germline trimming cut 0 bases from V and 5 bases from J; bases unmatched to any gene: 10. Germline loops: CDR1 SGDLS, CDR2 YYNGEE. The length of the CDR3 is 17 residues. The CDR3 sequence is CASSVGPSGGPRETQYF. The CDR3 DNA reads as TGTGCCAGCAGCGTAGGCCCTAGCGGGGGCCCCAGGGAGACCCAGTACTTC.

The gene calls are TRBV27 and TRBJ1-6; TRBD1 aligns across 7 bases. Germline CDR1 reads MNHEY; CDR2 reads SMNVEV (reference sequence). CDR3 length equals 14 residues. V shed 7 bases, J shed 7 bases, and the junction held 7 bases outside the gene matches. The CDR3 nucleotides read TGTGCCAGCACCTTGCAGGGGGGGAATTCACCCCTCCACTTT. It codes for CASTLQGGNSPLHF.

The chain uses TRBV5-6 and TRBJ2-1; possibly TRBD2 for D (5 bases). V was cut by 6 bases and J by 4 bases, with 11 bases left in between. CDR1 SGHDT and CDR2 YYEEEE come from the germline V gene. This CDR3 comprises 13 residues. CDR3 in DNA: TGTGCCAGCATCCTCAGAGGGTACAATGAGCAGTTCTTC. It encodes CASILRGYNEQFF.

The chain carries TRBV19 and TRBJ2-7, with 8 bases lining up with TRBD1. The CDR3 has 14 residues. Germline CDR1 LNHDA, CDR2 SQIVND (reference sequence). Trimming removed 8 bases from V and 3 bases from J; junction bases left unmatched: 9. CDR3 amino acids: CASGPGQEVYEQYF. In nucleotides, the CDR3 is TGTGCCAGTGGACCGGGACAGGAAGTCTACGAGCAGTACTTC.

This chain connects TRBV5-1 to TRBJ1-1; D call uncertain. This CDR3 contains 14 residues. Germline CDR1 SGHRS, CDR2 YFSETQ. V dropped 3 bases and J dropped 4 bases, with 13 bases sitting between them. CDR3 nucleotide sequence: TGCGCCAGCAGCTGGCAGGATCAAAGCACTGAAGCTTTCTTT. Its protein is CASSWQDQSTEAFF.

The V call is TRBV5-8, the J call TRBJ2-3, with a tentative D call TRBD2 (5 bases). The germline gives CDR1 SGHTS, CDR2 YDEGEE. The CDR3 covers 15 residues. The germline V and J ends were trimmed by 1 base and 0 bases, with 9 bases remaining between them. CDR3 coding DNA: TGTGCCAGCAGCTTGTTGGGCGGGAGCACAGATACGCAGTATTTT. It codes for CASSLLGGSTDTQYF.

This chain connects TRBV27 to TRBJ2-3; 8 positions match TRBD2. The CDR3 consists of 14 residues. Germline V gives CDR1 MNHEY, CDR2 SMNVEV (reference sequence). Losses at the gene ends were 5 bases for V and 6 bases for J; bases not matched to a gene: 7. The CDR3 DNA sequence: TGTGCCAGCAGTACGGGACTAGTTGGGGATACGCAGTATTTT. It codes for CASSTGLVGDTQYF.

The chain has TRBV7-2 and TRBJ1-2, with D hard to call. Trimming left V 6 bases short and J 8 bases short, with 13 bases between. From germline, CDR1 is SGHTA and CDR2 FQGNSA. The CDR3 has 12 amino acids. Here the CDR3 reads CASSLRGKGYTF. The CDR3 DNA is TGTGCCAGCAGTCTGCGCGGGAAGGGCTACACCTTC.

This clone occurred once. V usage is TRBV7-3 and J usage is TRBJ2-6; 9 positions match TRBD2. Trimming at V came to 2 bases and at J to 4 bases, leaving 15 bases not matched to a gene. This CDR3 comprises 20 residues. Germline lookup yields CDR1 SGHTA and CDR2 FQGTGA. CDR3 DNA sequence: TGTGCCAGCAGCTTACCCCTCCCGGGGCGGGGGGGCCCAGGGGCCAACGTCCTGACTTTC. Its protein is CASSLPLPGRGGPGANVLTF.

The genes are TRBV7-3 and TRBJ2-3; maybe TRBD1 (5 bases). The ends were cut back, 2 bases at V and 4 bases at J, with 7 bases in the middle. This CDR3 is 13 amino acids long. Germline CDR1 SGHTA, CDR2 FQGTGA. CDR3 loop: CASSLGRADTQYF. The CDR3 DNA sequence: TGTGCCAGCAGCTTAGGCAGGGCAGATACGCAGTATTTT.

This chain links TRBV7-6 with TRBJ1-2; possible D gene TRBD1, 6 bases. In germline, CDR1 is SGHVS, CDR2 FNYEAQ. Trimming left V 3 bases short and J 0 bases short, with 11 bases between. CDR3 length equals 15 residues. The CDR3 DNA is TGTGCCAGCAGCTTGGGGGGCCAAGCTAACTATGGCTACACCTTC. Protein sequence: CASSLGGQANYGYTF. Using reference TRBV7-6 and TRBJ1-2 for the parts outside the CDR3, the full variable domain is GAGVSQSPRYKVTKRGQDVALRCDPISGHVSLYWYRQALGQGPEFLTYFNYEAQQDKSGLPNDRFSAERPEGSISTLTIQRTEQRDSAMYRCASSLGGQANYGYTFGSGTRLTVV.

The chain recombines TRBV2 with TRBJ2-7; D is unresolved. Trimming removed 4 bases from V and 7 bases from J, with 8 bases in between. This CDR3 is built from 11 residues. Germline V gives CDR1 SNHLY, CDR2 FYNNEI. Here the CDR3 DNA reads TGTGCCAGCAGTGGCCATCGGGAGCAGTACTTC. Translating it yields CASSGHREQYF. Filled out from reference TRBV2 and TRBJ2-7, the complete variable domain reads EPEVTQTPSHQVTQMGQEVILRCVPISNHLYFYWYRQILGQKVEFLVSFYNNEISEKSEIFDDQFSVERPDGSNFTLKIRSTKLEDSAMYFCASSGHREQYFGPGTRLTVT.

DNA of the CDR3: TGTGCCAGCAGCGTCAGGTGGGAACCCTACGAGCAGTACTTC. Its protein product is CASSVRWEPYEQYF. This sequence joins TRBV9 and TRBJ2-7; no clear D gene. There are 14 residues in the CDR3. V shed 2 bases and J shed 2 bases, with 11 bases lying between them. Per the germline V gene, CDR1 is SGDLS and CDR2 is YYNGEE.

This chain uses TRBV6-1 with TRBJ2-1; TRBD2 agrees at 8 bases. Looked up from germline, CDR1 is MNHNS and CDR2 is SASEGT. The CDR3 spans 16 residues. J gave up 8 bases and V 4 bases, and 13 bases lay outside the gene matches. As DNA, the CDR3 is TGTGCCAGCAGTGTCTTGAGCGGGAGAACGGTTCATGAGCAGTTCTTC. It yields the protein CASSVLSGRTVHEQFF.

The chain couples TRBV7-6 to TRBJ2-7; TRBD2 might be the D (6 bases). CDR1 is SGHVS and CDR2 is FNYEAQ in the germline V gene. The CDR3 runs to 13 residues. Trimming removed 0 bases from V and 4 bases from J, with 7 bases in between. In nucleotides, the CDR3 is TGTGCCAGCAGCTTAGCGGAGGGGTACGAGCAGTACTTC. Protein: CASSLAEGYEQYF.

The CDR3 DNA reads as TGCGCCAGCAGCTTGGATCGACAGAACACTGAAGCTTTCTTT. Translation: CASSLDRQNTEAFF. V is TRBV5-1 and J is TRBJ1-1; D gene uncertain. Germline-derived CDR1 and CDR2 are SGHRS and YFSETQ. The CDR3 totals 14 residues. V was pared by 0 bases and J by 1 base, with 7 bases between.